The 18 T cell receptor beta chains listed next were all sequenced from one sample in a study of blood T cell repertoires in COVID-19. Assay used: immunoSEQ multiplex PCR; TCRdb lists only in-frame clones, some missing. Of about 240,000 clones detected, 82% appear once; the ten largest clones hold 3.4%. The sequencing sample was made of peripheral blood. These receptors were collected from a woman between 18 and 29 years old with acute or convalescent COVID-19.

This clone was picked up a small number of times. The chain employs TRBV7-8 and TRBJ2-2; D gene unclear. In germline, CDR1 is SGHVS, CDR2 FQNEAQ. The ends were cut back, 0 bases at V and 2 bases at J, with 10 bases in the middle. This CDR3 spans 16 amino acids. The CDR3 loop is CASSLAALFNTGELFF. The CDR3 DNA is TGTGCCAGCAGCTTAGCTGCGCTTTTTAACACCGGGGAGCTGTTTTTT.

This clone was seen only a few times. This chain uses TRBV27 with TRBJ2-5, with 7 bases identical to TRBD2. The trim removed 6 bases at V and 4 bases at J, leaving 11 bases unmatched. CDR1 is MNHEY, CDR2 SMNVEV, per germline (reference sequence). CDR3 size: 15 residues. CDR3 region: CASSAYGGEGETQYF. CDR3 in DNA: TGTGCCAGCAGCGCGTATGGTGGGGAGGGAGAGACCCAGTACTTC.

This clone has a handful of counts. The chain couples TRBV7-2 to TRBJ2-3, with D tentatively TRBD2 (6 bases). Trimming left V 5 bases short and J 2 bases short, with 17 bases between. There are 16 residues in the CDR3. Germline V CDR1 and CDR2: SGHTA, FQGNSA. The CDR3 DNA reads as TGTGCCAGCAGCGGAGGGGCCGGCGGAAACACAGATACGCAGTATTTT. Its protein product is CASSGGAGGNTDTQYF.

This clone was observed once. The J gene is TRBJ2-3, the V gene TRBV12-5, with 9 positions matching TRBD1. J was trimmed by 5 bases and V by 3 bases; bases with no gene match: 3. The CDR3 covers 14 residues. Per germline, CDR1 LGHNT and CDR2 FRNRAP. CDR3 sequence: CASGFGQGKDTQYF. The CDR3 DNA follows: TGTGCTAGTGGTTTCGGACAGGGGAAAGATACGCAGTATTTT.

The rearrangement links TRBV7-2 to TRBJ2-7; 12 nucleotides align to TRBD2. Germline loops: CDR1 SGHTA, CDR2 FQGNSA. The CDR3 has 16 amino acids. V lost 1 base, J lost 5 bases, and 6 bases stayed unmatched. The CDR3 DNA reads as TGTGCCAGCAGCTTAGGAGGACTAGCGGGGAAGGACGAGCAGTACTTC. Protein: CASSLGGLAGKDEQYF.

This clone has a handful of counts. The V gene is TRBV7-9, the J gene TRBJ1-2; 7 bases line up with TRBD1. J gave up 4 bases and V 8 bases, and 10 bases lay outside the gene matches. Germline V gene data show CDR1 as SEHNR and CDR2 as FQNEAQ (reference sequence). The CDR3 extends over 14 amino acids. For the CDR3, the DNA is TGTGCCAGCCACCGGACAGGAGCGACCTATGGCTACACCTTC. Translated, it gives CASHRTGATYGYTF.

The rearrangement joins TRBV6-5 to TRBJ1-3; D ambiguous. Germline V CDR1 and CDR2: MNHEY, SVGAGI. V was clipped by 0 bases and J by 0 bases, with 6 bases between them. The CDR3 has 15 residues. The CDR3 sequence is CASSYSFLSGNTIYF. CDR3 in DNA: TGTGCCAGCAGTTACTCGTTCCTCTCTGGAAACACCATATATTTT.

This chain links TRBV3-1 (or the pseudogene TRBV3-2) with TRBJ1-2, with unresolved D. The CDR3 length is 14 residues. V shed 4 bases and J shed 8 bases, with 17 bases lying between them. Germline V gene sequence: CDR1 LGHDT, CDR2 YNNKEL (reference sequence). DNA for the CDR3: TGTGCCAGCAGCCCCCGCCGGGCCGGAGGAGGCTACACCTTC. Residues: CASSPRRAGGGYTF.

This chain links TRBV5-8 with TRBJ2-1; D may be TRBD2 (5 bases). Trimming shortened V by 4 bases and J by 4 bases, and 9 bases separated the two germline ends. CDR3 size: 13 residues. Germline V gene sequence: CDR1 SGHTS, CDR2 YDEGEE. The CDR3 coding sequence is TGTGCCAGCAGCACGGACTCTTACAATGAGCAGTTCTTC. Amino acid sequence: CASSTDSYNEQFF.

The rearrangement links TRBV7-9 to TRBJ2-3; 14 bases agree with TRBD2. The CDR3 runs 17 residues. The V gene end was trimmed by 3 bases and the J gene end by 6 bases; junction bases not matched to a gene: 8. Germline V gene data show CDR1 as SEHNR and CDR2 as FQNEAQ (reference sequence). The CDR3 loop is CASSLGTSGSWGDTQYF. The CDR3 DNA is TGTGCCAGCAGCTTGGGGACTAGCGGGAGTTGGGGGGATACGCAGTATTTT.

The chain carries TRBV25-1 and TRBJ1-1; the D is unclear. CDR1 MGHDK and CDR2 SYGVNS come from the germline V gene. CDR3 length: 16 residues. V was clipped by 2 bases and J by 0 bases, with 13 bases between them. CDR3 amino acids: CASSEKTAGMNTEAFF. The CDR3 bases are TGTGCCAGCAGTGAAAAAACCGCGGGGATGAACACTGAAGCTTTCTTT.

The chain has TRBV30 and TRBJ2-1, with D possibly matching TRBD2 (6 bases). Germline V gene sequence: CDR1 GTSNPN, CDR2 SVGIG (reference sequence). Trimming pared 3 bases from V and 9 bases from J, leaving 12 bases between. The CDR3 has 12 amino acids. CDR3 amino acids: CAWSSRGTEQFF. The CDR3 DNA reads as TGTGCCTGGAGCTCACGGGGGACTGAGCAGTTCTTC.

CDR3 residues: CASSLVPSGYNEQFF. The CDR3 DNA reads TGTGCCAGCAGCTTAGTTCCTAGCGGCTACAATGAGCAGTTCTTC. The chain is built from TRBV7-2 and TRBJ2-1, with TRBD2 matching over 7 bases. CDR1 is SGHTA and CDR2 is FQGNSA in the germline V gene. V shed 1 base, J shed 3 bases, and the junction held 3 bases outside the gene matches. There are 15 residues in the CDR3.

This rearrangement joins TRBV7-2 to TRBJ1-2; TRBD1 is a possible D gene (5 bases). The CDR3 is 13 amino acids. Trimming took off 4 bases at V and 7 bases at J, with 13 bases between the two ends. Germline V gene sequence: CDR1 SGHTA, CDR2 FQGNSA. CDR3 bases: TGTGCCAGCAGCTCCCTGGCCGGGGGTGGCTACACCTTC. Amino acid sequence: CASSSLAGGGYTF.

The gene calls are TRBV11-2 and TRBJ1-1; possible D gene TRBD1, 5 bases. The germline V gene encodes CDR1 SGHAT and CDR2 FQNNGV. The V end lost 6 bases, the J end lost 0 bases, and 14 bases lay between the germline ends. This CDR3 region has 15 residues. CDR3 loop: CASRSMGRMNTEAFF. CDR3 DNA sequence: TGTGCCAGCAGGTCGATGGGGCGGATGAACACTGAAGCTTTCTTT.

This chain connects TRBV6-5 to TRBJ1-2, with 7 bases fitting TRBD1. This CDR3 region has 14 residues. CDR1 is MNHEY, CDR2 SVGAGI, per germline. Unmatched junction bases numbered 12, after V lost 6 bases and J lost 8 bases. CDR3 in amino acids: CASSPTGWAEGYTF. For the CDR3, the DNA is TGTGCCAGCAGCCCGACAGGGTGGGCTGAAGGCTACACCTTC.

The V and J genes are TRBV29-1 and TRBJ2-7; 11 bases fit TRBD1. J gave up 6 bases and V 0 bases, and 4 bases lay outside the gene matches. CDR1 and CDR2 (germline): SQVTM, ANQGSEA. This CDR3 comprises 14 residues. The CDR3 loop is CSVEERTGGVEQYF. The CDR3 DNA reads as TGCAGCGTTGAAGAGCGGACAGGGGGCGTCGAGCAGTACTTC.

The chain is built from TRBV11-3 and TRBJ2-1; 10 nucleotides line up with TRBD1. Germline V gene sequence: CDR1 SGHNT, CDR2 YENEEA. CDR3 length equals 14 residues. The V gene end was trimmed by 2 bases and the J gene end by 7 bases; junction bases not matched to a gene: 2. DNA of the CDR3: TGTGCCAGCAGCTTAAGGACAGGGGGAAATGAGCAGTTCTTC. Translating it yields CASSLRTGGNEQFF. The full variable domain, completed using reference TRBV11-3 and TRBJ2-1, is EAGVVQSPRYKIIEKKQPVAFWCNPISGHNTLYWYLQNLGQGPELLIRYENEEAVDDSQLPKDRFSAERLKGVDSTLKIQPAELGDSAVYLCASSLRTGGNEQFFGPGTRLTVL.